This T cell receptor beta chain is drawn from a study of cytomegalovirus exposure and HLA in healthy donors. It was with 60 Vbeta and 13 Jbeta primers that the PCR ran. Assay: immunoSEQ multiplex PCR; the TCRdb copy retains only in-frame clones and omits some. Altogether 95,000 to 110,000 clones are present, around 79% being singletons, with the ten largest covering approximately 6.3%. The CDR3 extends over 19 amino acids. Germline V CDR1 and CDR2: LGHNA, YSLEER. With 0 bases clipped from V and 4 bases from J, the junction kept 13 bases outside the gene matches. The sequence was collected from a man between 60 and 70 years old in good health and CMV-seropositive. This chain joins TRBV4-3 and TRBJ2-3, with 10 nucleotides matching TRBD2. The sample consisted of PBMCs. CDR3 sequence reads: CASSQDLSGGASYADTQYF. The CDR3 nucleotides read TGCGCCAGCAGCCAAGACCTCAGCGGGGGGGCCTCTTACGCAGATACGCAGTATTTT.